This T cell receptor (beta chain) is drawn from a study of T cell responses to AZD1222 COVID-19 vaccine. Study conclusions and caveats: Dominant CD4 TCR responses targeted spike regions 160-218 and 743-854. Within unmutated variant regions lay the reported targets of nearly half of spike-specific TCRs.

Clones were read by immunoSEQ multiplex PCR, and TCRdb kept only the in-frame ones, dropping some. The table records tens of thousands of clones, around 86% of them present only once. About this clone: Its antigen is as yet unknown.

This TCR derives from an adult in good health. Sequencing used peripheral blood, obtained on day 0 of AZD1222 vaccination.

The CDR3 DNA reads as TGTGCCAGCAGTTACGTGGAAAGTGGCTACACCTTC. Translating it yields CASSYVESGYTF. The V gene is TRBV6-2 or TRBV6-3, the J gene TRBJ1-2; D unresolved. From germline, CDR1 is MNHEY and CDR2 SVGEGT. V dropped 2 bases and J dropped 7 bases, with 8 bases sitting between them. This CDR3 has 12 residues.